The text below deals with one TCR beta chain. This CDR3 is 16 amino acids long. V lost 5 bases to trimming and J lost 7 bases, with 21 bases between them. From germline, CDR1 is MNHEY and CDR2 SMNVEV (reference sequence). The record originates from a study of cytomegalovirus exposure and HLA in healthy donors. Primers included in the PCR were 60 Vbeta and 13 Jbeta primers. Profiled with immunoSEQ multiplex PCR; TCRdb holds only in-frame clones, not every one. In the table there are 200,000 to 250,000 clones, around four fifths of which are singletons. The receptor was isolated from a man between 45 and 60 years old in good health and CMV-seronegative. The rearrangement joins TRBV27 to TRBJ2-1; the D gene is possibly TRBD2 (7 bases). The material sequenced was PBMCs. CDR3 bases: TGTGCCAGCAGTCTCCGACCAGCGGGACATCGGAATGAGCAGTTCTTC. Its protein product is CASSLRPAGHRNEQFF.